Shown below are 19 T cell receptor beta chains from a single sample sequenced in a study of beta chain features in type 1 diabetes. Investigators reverse transcribed all isolated RNA, so they sequenced expressed TCRB transcripts. Clones were sequenced by immunoSEQ multiplex PCR, and TCRdb holds only the in-frame ones, with some missing. The sample has some 900,000 clones, roughly a sixth seen once. The material sequenced was naive CD4+ T cells from blood. The receptors here all came from a woman between 18 and 30 years old in good health.

This clone was detected only a few times. The chain is built from TRBV5-1 and TRBJ2-2; TRBD1 agrees at 8 bases. The CDR3 consists of 17 residues. V dropped 1 base and J dropped 7; count of bases not matched to a gene: 12. Germline CDR1 SGHRS, CDR2 YFSETQ. The CDR3 here is CASSLSSGRGQVGELFF. In DNA, the CDR3 is TGCGCCAGCAGCTTGTCATCCGGCAGGGGGCAGGTCGGGGAGCTGTTTTTT.

This chain joins TRBV28 and TRBJ2-1, with D possibly matching TRBD1 (5 bases). Trimming took off 3 bases at V and 3 bases at J, with 9 bases between the two ends. Per germline, CDR1 MDHEN and CDR2 SYDVKM. CDR3 length: 14 residues. As DNA, the CDR3 is TGTGCCAGCAGTTTTGACAGCAGCTACAATGAGCAGTTCTTC. As protein: CASSFDSSYNEQFF.

The chain links TRBV11-2 to TRBJ1-6; the match to TRBD1 covers 9 bases. V was clipped by 5 bases and J by 7 bases; unmatched bases: 6. Germline V CDR1 and CDR2: SGHAT, FQNNGV. The CDR3 loop spans 15 amino acids. The CDR3, as DNA: TGTGCCAGCAGCCCCCCCGGGACAGGGAATTCACCCCTCCACTTT. Translation: CASSPPGTGNSPLHF. Complete variable domain (other parts from reference TRBV11-2 and TRBJ1-6): EAGVAQSPRYKIIEKRQSVAFWCNPISGHATLYWYQQILGQGPKLLIQFQNNGVVDDSQLPKDRFSAERLKGVDSTLKIQPAKLEDSAVYLCASSPPGTGNSPLHFGNGTRLTVT.

The chain links TRBV19 to TRBJ1-1, with 7 bases fitting TRBD1. The CDR3 has 12 residues. CDR1 is LNHDA, CDR2 SQIVND, per germline (reference sequence). J was trimmed by 8 bases and V by 3 bases; bases with no gene match: 3. This CDR3 reads CASSIPGQEAFF. CDR3 DNA sequence: TGTGCCAGTAGTATTCCGGGACAGGAAGCTTTCTTT.

This clone was observed a single time. The chain joins TRBV28 to TRBJ2-3, with D perhaps matching TRBD2 (6 bases). Deletions cut 10 bases from V and 4 bases from J, with 12 bases between. This CDR3 has 12 residues. The V gene's germline CDR1 is MDHEN and CDR2 SYDVKM. As DNA, the CDR3 is TGTGCCATCGATAGCGGTTCAGATACGCAGTATTTT. This codes for CAIDSGSDTQYF.

The chain is built from TRBV7-9 and TRBJ1-2; tentatively, D is TRBD1 (5 bases). The V gene's germline CDR1 is SEHNR and CDR2 FQNEAQ (reference sequence). Trimming took 3 bases from V and 6 from J, leaving 14 bases between them. The CDR3 is 14 residues long. CDR3 nucleotide sequence: TGTGCCAGCAGCTTGAGGGGAACTAGCGATGGCTACACCTTC. Its translation is CASSLRGTSDGYTF. The full variable domain, in which reference TRBV7-9 and TRBJ1-2 provide the parts outside the CDR3, is DTGVSQNPRHKITKRGQNVTFRCDPISEHNRLYWYRQTLGQGPEFLTYFQNEAQLEKSRLLSDRFSAERPKGSFSTLEIQRTEQGDSAMYLCASSLRGTSDGYTFGSGTRLTVV.

This clone was picked up a small number of times. The chain joins TRBV5-1 to TRBJ2-7, with D perhaps TRBD1 or TRBD2 (5 bases each). V shed 5 bases and J shed 6 bases, with 18 bases lying between them. The CDR3 consists of 14 residues. CDR1 is SGHRS, CDR2 YFSETQ, per germline. The CDR3 region is CASSNGTPFGEQYF. Written as DNA, the CDR3 is TGCGCCAGCAGTAATGGGACCCCGTTCGGCGAGCAGTACTTC.

V usage is TRBV4-3 and J usage is TRBJ2-1, with D unresolved. Germline values: CDR1 LGHNA, CDR2 YSLEER. Trimming pared 1 base from V and 1 base from J, leaving 8 bases between. CDR3 length: 15 amino acids. The CDR3 DNA sequence: TGCGCCAGCAGCCAAGGAATTGGTTCCTACAATGAGCAGTTCTTC. Amino acid sequence: CASSQGIGSYNEQFF.

The rearrangement uses TRBV5-1 and TRBJ2-5, with 10 bases identical to TRBD2. Germline assignment: CDR1 SGHRS and CDR2 YFSETQ. This CDR3 contains 14 residues. Trimming at V came to 6 bases and at J to 5 bases, leaving 7 bases not matched to a gene. The CDR3 sequence: CASNPSGRWETQYF. CDR3 coding DNA: TGCGCCAGCAACCCTAGCGGGAGATGGGAGACCCAGTACTTC.

The J gene is TRBJ1-1, the V gene TRBV19; D is undetermined. CDR1 and CDR2 from the germline V gene are LNHDA and SQIVND (reference sequence). The CDR3 has 14 amino acids. V was pared by 3 bases and J by 1 base, with 9 bases between. CDR3 nucleotides: TGTGCCAGTAGTATCGGCTGGACGAACACTGAAGCTTTCTTT. Encoded protein: CASSIGWTNTEAFF.

The chain uses TRBV2 and TRBJ2-5; TRBD2 matches 10 bases. Germline CDR1 reads SNHLY; CDR2 reads FYNNEI. The V and J ends lost 3 bases and 4 bases, in that order; junction bases with no gene match: 5. The CDR3 is 15 residues long. In nucleotides, the CDR3 is TGTGCCAGCAGTGAGAGTAGCGGGAGGTTAGAGACCCAGTACTTC. Translating gives CASSESSGRLETQYF.

This clone appeared a few times. The chain is built from TRBV18 and TRBJ2-7; 7 bases are a match to TRBD1. This CDR3 has 14 residues. Trimming at V came to 5 bases and at J to 5 bases, leaving 9 bases not matched to a gene. The germline gives CDR1 KGHSH, CDR2 LQKENI. The CDR3 bases are TGTGCCAGCTCAACCCGACAGGGCTACGACGAGCAGTACTTC. This translates into CASSTRQGYDEQYF.

This clone turned up a few times. The chain has TRBV29-1 and TRBJ1-2, with TRBD1 identical over 8 bases. Germline V gene data show CDR1 as SQVTM and CDR2 as ANQGSEA. The CDR3 consists of 12 residues. The V gene end was trimmed by 6 bases and the J gene end by 8 bases; junction bases not matched to a gene: 8. The CDR3 DNA is TGCAGCGTATCCGGACAGGGACGGGGCTACACCTTC. Translated, it gives CSVSGQGRGYTF.

The CDR3 region is CASSPSTGYTYEQYF. The CDR3 DNA is TGTGCCAGCTCACCGTCGACAGGGTATACCTACGAGCAGTACTTC. V is TRBV18 and J is TRBJ2-7; TRBD1 aligns across 7 bases. The CDR3 contains 15 residues. In germline, CDR1 is KGHSH, CDR2 LQKENI. V lost 3 bases, J lost 2 bases, and 7 bases stayed unmatched. Supplemented by reference TRBV18 and TRBJ2-7, the full variable domain reads NAGVMQNPRHLVRRRGQEARLRCSPMKGHSHVYWYRQLPEEGLKFMVYLQKENIIDESGMPKERFSAEFPKEGPSILRIQQVVRGDSAAYFCASSPSTGYTYEQYFGPGTRLTVT.

This clone was counted a few times. The rearrangement joins TRBV7-9 to TRBJ2-7; TRBD1 matches 9 bases. CDR3 size: 14 residues. Germline V gives CDR1 SEHNR, CDR2 FQNEAQ (reference sequence). Unmatched junction bases numbered 6, after V lost 3 bases and J lost 6 bases. The CDR3 DNA reads as TGTGCCAGCAGCTTGGGACAGGGAAAGGGCGAGCAGTACTTC. It encodes CASSLGQGKGEQYF.

V usage is TRBV6-5 and J usage is TRBJ1-2, with D maybe TRBD1 (6 bases). The CDR3 covers 14 residues. Germline V lookup: CDR1 MNHEY, CDR2 SVGAGI. Trimming removed 0 bases from V and 4 bases from J, with 9 bases in between. The CDR3 DNA is TGTGCCAGCAGTTACTCCCGGACAGCCTATGGCTACACCTTC. It is translated as CASSYSRTAYGYTF.

The rearrangement uses TRBV19 and TRBJ2-1; 9 nucleotides line up with TRBD2. Germline V lookup: CDR1 LNHDA, CDR2 SQIVND (reference sequence). The CDR3 runs 16 residues. V lost 3 bases and J lost 7; bases outside the gene matches: 10. The CDR3 loop is CASSMGPAGGQNEQFF. The CDR3 bases are TGTGCCAGTAGTATGGGTCCTGCGGGAGGGCAAAATGAGCAGTTCTTC.

This clone was counted between two and nine times. The chain recombines TRBV7-9 with TRBJ2-3; D tentatively reads TRBD1 or TRBD2 (5 bases each). V dropped 6 bases and J dropped 2 bases, with 27 bases sitting between them. CDR1 is SEHNR and CDR2 is FQNEAQ in the germline V gene (reference sequence). The CDR3 has 19 amino acids. For the CDR3, the DNA is TGTGCCAGCAGTGCCCGGGATGGGGCCCCACTTCCAGCCACAGATACGCAGTATTTT. Translated: CASSARDGAPLPATDTQYF.

The chain recombines TRBV19 with TRBJ2-6, with 10 bases aligning to TRBD1. V shed 5 bases and J 2 bases; nucleotides not matched to a gene: 6. Germline CDR1 reads LNHDA; CDR2 reads SQIVND (reference sequence). The CDR3 runs to 17 residues. The DNA of the CDR3 is TGTGCCAGTAGTGCCTCGACAGGGGGCGCTGGGGCCAACGTCCTGACTTTC. As protein: CASSASTGGAGANVLTF.